The next 29 T cell receptor beta chains were all read from a single sample in a study of a mutant IDH1 vaccine in newly diagnosed glioma. These receptors lack a known antigen. Libraries were prepared by immunoSEQ multiplex PCR; TCRdb keeps only in-frame clonotypes and omits some of them. Among around 50,000 clones, around 85% were seen once, and the ten largest hold 5.5% to 8.5%. Indicated time point: week 35, safety follow-up. It was 300 ug of mutant IDH1 20-mer peptide that made up each vaccine dose, given with topical imiquimod. The sample consisted of PBMCs, taken from a glioma patient whose treatment included an IDH1 peptide vaccine. The receptors originated from a man aged 40-49 years with glioma.

V usage is TRBV2 and J usage is TRBJ2-7; 10 bases are a match to TRBD1. The CDR3 covers 14 residues. Per the germline V gene, CDR1 is SNHLY and CDR2 is FYNNEI. V lost 6 bases and J lost 4; bases outside the gene matches: 6. The CDR3 reads CASREDRGKYEQYF. DNA of the CDR3: TGTGCCAGCAGGGAGGACAGGGGGAAATACGAGCAGTACTTC.

This clone appeared a few times. V and J are TRBV18 and TRBJ2-1; D is ambiguous. Trimming cost V 5 bases and J 7 bases, with 6 bases left between them. Germline CDR1 reads KGHSH; CDR2 reads LQKENI. The length of the CDR3 is 11 residues. The CDR3 region has the DNA TGTGCCAGCTCAGGCCAAAATGAGCAGTTCTTC. This encodes CASSGQNEQFF.

The chain carries TRBV5-1 and TRBJ2-7, with D perhaps matching TRBD1 (6 bases). CDR1 and CDR2 (germline): SGHRS, YFSETQ. Trimming removed 4 bases at V and 1 base at J, with 12 bases between. There are 14 residues in the CDR3. The CDR3 region is CASSGGAGSYEQYF. As DNA, the CDR3 is TGCGCCAGCAGCGGGGGCGCAGGGTCCTACGAGCAGTACTTC.

The J gene is TRBJ1-1, the V gene TRBV4-1; D gene unclear. V lost 0 bases to trimming and J lost 5 bases, with 22 bases between them. The CDR3 sequence is 18 residues long. The germline CDR1 and CDR2 sequences are MGHRA and YSYEKL. The DNA for the CDR3 is TGCGCCAGCAGCCAAGATTCGGATTCGATCCTGCGGTGGACTGAAGCTTTCTTT. This codes for CASSQDSDSILRWTEAFF.

The V call is TRBV5-1, the J call TRBJ1-5; possibly TRBD1 for D (6 bases). Trimming took 2 bases from V and 7 from J, leaving 16 bases between them. The CDR3 is made up of 15 amino acids. Germline V lookup: CDR1 SGHRS, CDR2 YFSETQ. The CDR3: CASSLGGFRGQPQHF. In DNA form, the CDR3 reads TGCGCCAGCAGCTTAGGGGGTTTTCGAGGCCAGCCCCAGCATTTT.

This chain links TRBV2 with TRBJ1-2, with D possibly being TRBD1 (5 bases). The germline gives CDR1 SNHLY, CDR2 FYNNEI. The germline V and J ends were trimmed by 6 bases and 2 bases, with 16 bases remaining between them. CDR3 size: 15 residues. CDR3: CASREGPTANYGYTF. The CDR3 nucleotides read TGTGCCAGCAGAGAGGGACCTACCGCAAACTATGGCTACACCTTC.

This sequence joins TRBV6-5 and TRBJ1-6; TRBD1 might be the D (6 bases). Germline CDR1 and CDR2: MNHEY and SVGAGI. V gave up 8 bases and J gave up 9 bases, with 17 bases separating them. The CDR3 is 14 residues long. CDR3 protein: CASSARGDISPLHF. In DNA, the CDR3 is TGTGCCAGCTCGGCCAGGGGAGATATTTCACCCCTCCACTTT.

This clone was seen more than once but under ten times. The chain joins TRBV30 to TRBJ1-5; perhaps TRBD1 as D (5 bases). The CDR3 loop spans 14 amino acids. Per germline, CDR1 GTSNPN and CDR2 SVGIG (reference sequence). Trimming removed 0 bases at V and 4 bases at J, with 10 bases between. CDR3 bases: TGTGCCTGGAGTGTAGGTGGGGGGAATCAGCCCCAGCATTTT. Its translation is CAWSVGGGNQPQHF.

V gene TRBV7-9 combines with J gene TRBJ1-3, with D tentatively TRBD1 (6 bases). The germline V and J ends were trimmed by 5 bases and 0 bases, with 14 bases remaining between them. Germline V gene lookup returns CDR1 SEHNR and CDR2 FQNEAQ (reference sequence). The CDR3 covers 16 residues. This CDR3 reads CASSPTTGYSGNTIYF. In nucleotides, the CDR3 is TGTGCCAGCAGCCCCACGACAGGTTACTCTGGAAACACCATATATTTT. Combining the CDR3 with reference TRBV7-9 and TRBJ1-3 gives the whole variable domain DTGVSQNPRHKITKRGQNVTFRCDPISEHNRLYWYRQTLGQGPEFLTYFQNEAQLEKSRLLSDRFSAERPKGSFSTLEIQRTEQGDSAMYLCASSPTTGYSGNTIYFGEGSWLTVV.

The rearrangement uses TRBV2 and TRBJ2-5, with 8 positions matching TRBD1. There are 15 residues in the CDR3. Unmatched junction bases numbered 5, after V lost 1 base and J lost 4 bases. Germline lookup yields CDR1 SNHLY and CDR2 FYNNEI. The CDR3, as DNA: TGTGCCAGCAGTGAAGGGACAGGGTGGGGAGAGACCCAGTACTTC. Its protein product is CASSEGTGWGETQYF.

The chain employs TRBV7-9 and TRBJ2-3; D may be TRBD1 (6 bases). The germline V and J ends were trimmed by 2 bases and 3 bases, with 12 bases remaining between them. CDR3 size: 15 residues. The germline V gene has CDR1 SEHNR and CDR2 FQNEAQ (reference sequence). This chain's CDR3 is CASSLTGSGTDTQYF. CDR3 bases: TGTGCCAGCAGCTTAACAGGGAGCGGTACAGATACGCAGTATTTT.

The chain uses TRBV6-6 and TRBJ1-1, with 7 nucleotides matching TRBD1. The CDR3 has 14 amino acids. V lost 8 bases, J lost 7 bases, and 13 bases stayed unmatched. Germline assignment: CDR1 MNHNY and CDR2 SVGAGI (reference sequence). CDR3 nucleotide sequence: TGTGCCAGCCGCCCAGGGGGGTCAATGGGTGAAGCTTTCTTT. Its translation is CASRPGGSMGEAFF.

The sample holds a few counts of this clone. The J gene is TRBJ1-2, the V gene TRBV4-2, with D uncertain. The V and J ends lost 5 bases and 4 bases respectively, with 14 bases between them. CDR1 and CDR2 from the germline V gene are LGHNA and YNFKEQ. The CDR3 consists of 14 residues. Written as DNA, the CDR3 is TGTGCCAGCAGCAACCTTGGCGATCGCTATGGCTACACCTTC. Translating gives CASSNLGDRYGYTF.

The chain joins TRBV7-8 to TRBJ2-7; 15 positions match TRBD2. Germline values: CDR1 SGHVS, CDR2 FQNEAQ. V lost 4 bases, J lost 1 base, and 8 bases stayed unmatched. The CDR3 has 18 residues. CDR3 DNA: TGTGCCAGCAGCTCCCGGACTAGCGGGGGGGCCGGATCCTACGAGCAGTACTTC. It translates to CASSSRTSGGAGSYEQYF.

V usage is TRBV6-1 and J usage is TRBJ1-2; D ambiguous. Germline CDR1 MNHNS, CDR2 SASEGT. The CDR3 totals 13 residues. The ends were cut back, 0 bases at V and 2 bases at J, with 4 bases in the middle. CDR3 in DNA: TGTGCCAGCAGTGAAGCAGGGAACTATGGCTACACCTTC. Translated: CASSEAGNYGYTF.

The chain combines TRBV6-4 with TRBJ2-6; no firm D call. This CDR3 has 16 amino acids. Germline CDR1 MRHNA, CDR2 SNTAGT. V dropped 0 bases and J dropped 4 bases, with 10 bases sitting between them. The CDR3 coding sequence is TGTGCCAGCAGTGACTCGATTACCCCCGGGGCCAACGTCCTGACTTTC. Amino acids: CASSDSITPGANVLTF.

V gene TRBV2 combines with J gene TRBJ2-1; the D gene is possibly TRBD1 (5 bases). The V gene lost 1 base and the J gene lost 2 bases, with 12 bases spanning the gap. Looked up from germline, CDR1 is SNHLY and CDR2 is FYNNEI. The CDR3 contains 16 residues. CDR3 in DNA: TGTGCCAGCAGTGAAGGGGCAGGGTCGGCCTACAATGAGCAGTTCTTC. Protein sequence: CASSEGAGSAYNEQFF.

V and J are TRBV7-9 and TRBJ1-2; no reliable D call. The germline V gene encodes CDR1 SEHNR and CDR2 FQNEAQ (reference sequence). The CDR3 covers 16 residues. Trimming took off 0 bases at V and 2 bases at J, with 13 bases between the two ends. This CDR3 is CASSLARQASNYGYTF. The CDR3 DNA reads as TGTGCCAGCAGCTTAGCACGGCAGGCGTCAAACTATGGCTACACCTTC.

The chain uses TRBV5-1 and TRBJ1-1; D is unclear. The CDR3 extends over 13 amino acids. With 6 bases removed from V and 1 base from J, the gap between germline ends came to 10 bases. The germline V gene has CDR1 SGHRS and CDR2 YFSETQ. DNA of the CDR3: TGCGCCAGCATGGCCTTCTCGAACACTGAAGCTTTCTTT. Protein product: CASMAFSNTEAFF.

V gene TRBV27 combines with J gene TRBJ1-1; D gene uncertain. Germline assignment: CDR1 MNHEY and CDR2 SMNVEV (reference sequence). The CDR3 contains 13 residues. V was trimmed by 5 bases and J by 3 bases, leaving 10 bases between them. The CDR3 coding sequence is TGTGCCAGCAGTGGGATTCTGGACACTGAAGCTTTCTTT. Translated, it gives CASSGILDTEAFF.

This clone was recorded only once. This chain uses TRBV5-6 with TRBJ2-7; 7 bases agree with TRBD1. V was pared by 3 bases and J by 1 base, with 4 bases of the junction left unmatched. CDR1 and CDR2 from the germline V gene are SGHDT and YYEEEE. The CDR3 consists of 14 residues. The CDR3: CASSWLTGSYEQYF. As DNA, the CDR3 is TGTGCCAGCAGCTGGCTGACAGGGTCCTACGAGCAGTACTTC.

V and J are TRBV5-5 and TRBJ2-5, with 10 bases aligning to TRBD1. Germline values: CDR1 SGHKS, CDR2 YYEKEE (reference sequence). The CDR3 has 15 amino acids. Trimming cost V 4 bases and J 5 bases; bases outside gene matches: 8. This chain's CDR3 is CASSNRDRGGETQYF. CDR3 coding DNA: TGTGCCAGCAGCAACCGGGACAGGGGTGGCGAGACCCAGTACTTC.

For the CDR3, the DNA is TGTGCCAGCAGCCGCGACAGCGGGTCGAGATCACCCCTCCACTTT. It codes for CASSRDSGSRSPLHF. The V and J genes are TRBV6-5 and TRBJ1-6; tentative D call: TRBD1 (5 bases). V was shortened by 6 bases and J by 10 bases, with 19 bases between the two germline ends. This CDR3 contains 15 residues. The germline gives CDR1 MNHEY, CDR2 SVGAGI.

J is TRBJ1-6 and V is TRBV28, with a weak D call TRBD1 (5 bases). Germline CDR1 reads MDHEN; CDR2 reads SYDVKM. V shed 6 bases and J shed 8 bases, with 14 bases lying between them. CDR3 length: 14 residues. CDR3 sequence (DNA): TGTGCCAGCAGCCAAGGACGGGGGTATTCACCCCTCCACTTT. It translates to CASSQGRGYSPLHF.

The chain is built from TRBV25-1 and TRBJ2-1; 11 bases fit TRBD1. This CDR3 comprises 13 residues. The germline V gene has CDR1 MGHDK and CDR2 SYGVNS. The V gene end was trimmed by 8 bases and the J gene end by 8 bases; junction bases not matched to a gene: 5. The CDR3 region has the DNA TGTGCCAGCGCGGGACAGGGGGTCCATGAGCAGTTCTTC. It is translated as CASAGQGVHEQFF.

To note about this clone: The sample carries other DNA sequences with the same CDR3. The V call is TRBV5-1, the J call TRBJ1-1; a possible D gene is TRBD1 (5 bases). Germline V CDR1 and CDR2: SGHRS, YFSETQ. The CDR3 runs to 13 residues. V was shortened by 0 bases and J by 3 bases, with 6 bases between the two germline ends. CDR3 sequence (DNA): TGCGCCAGCAGCTTGGGGGGGGACACTGAAGCTTTCTTT. Encoded protein: CASSLGGDTEAFF.

This clone came up a few times. The rearrangement joins TRBV7-8 to TRBJ2-6; the D call may be TRBD1 or TRBD2 (6 bases each). Trimming took 5 bases from V and 13 from J, leaving 18 bases between them. This CDR3 is built from 14 residues. Germline V gives CDR1 SGHVS, CDR2 FQNEAQ. For the CDR3, the DNA is TGTGCCAGCAGCCTCGACAGGAGGGGCAGGGTCCTGACTTTC. It specifies CASSLDRRGRVLTF.

The rearrangement uses TRBV5-1 and TRBJ1-1, with TRBD1 identical over 11 bases. Germline V gene data show CDR1 as SGHRS and CDR2 as YFSETQ. This CDR3 comprises 14 residues. Losses at the gene ends were 4 bases for V and 7 bases for J; bases not matched to a gene: 6. In nucleotides, the CDR3 is TGCGCCAGCAGCCCCAGGACAGGGGGCAATGAAGCTTTCTTT. Translating gives CASSPRTGGNEAFF. Full variable domain (outside the CDR3, taken from reference TRBV5-1 and TRBJ1-1): KAGVTQTPRYLIKTRGQQVTLSCSPISGHRSVSWYQQTPGQGLQFLFEYFSETQRNKGNFPGRFSGRQFSNSRSEMNVSTLELGDSALYLCASSPRTGGNEAFFGQGTRLTVV.

The CDR3 DNA reads TGTGCCAGCAGCCACAGGGAGGTGCAGTACTTC. Translated: CASSHREVQYF. This chain links TRBV5-4 with TRBJ2-7; D is perhaps TRBD1 or TRBD2 (6 bases each). The V end lost 4 bases, the J end lost 9 bases, and 11 bases lay between the germline ends. From germline, CDR1 is SGHNT and CDR2 YYREEE (reference sequence). There are 11 residues in the CDR3.